The 10 T cell receptor beta chains below all came from one sample that was sequenced in a study of cytomegalovirus exposure and HLA in healthy donors. In the PCR, 60 Vbeta and 13 Jbeta primers were used. The protocol was immunoSEQ multiplex PCR, while the TCRdb copy is restricted to in-frame clones and leaves out a portion. In the table there are some 200,000 clones, over 65% of which are singletons. The specimen was PBMCs. Every receptor here comes from a woman in her thirties in good health and CMV-seronegative.

This rearrangement joins TRBV11-2 to TRBJ2-7; weak D call: TRBD2 (5 bases). Looked up from germline, CDR1 is SGHAT and CDR2 is FQNNGV. V was clipped by 4 bases and J by 3 bases, with 16 bases between them. The CDR3 runs 15 residues. CDR3 region: CASSYPRRAFYEQYF. The CDR3 nucleotides are TGTGCCAGCAGCTACCCCCGGCGGGCCTTCTACGAGCAGTACTTC. The full variable domain, completed using reference TRBV11-2 and TRBJ2-7, is EAGVAQSPRYKIIEKRQSVAFWCNPISGHATLYWYQQILGQGPKLLIQFQNNGVVDDSQLPKDRFSAERLKGVDSTLKIQPAKLEDSAVYLCASSYPRRAFYEQYFGPGTRLTVT.

Of note for this clone: Within the sample, other DNA sequences also encode this same CDR3. The chain carries TRBV29-1 and TRBJ2-3; 9 nucleotides agree with TRBD2. The CDR3 totals 14 residues. The V segment lost 0 bases and the J segment 3 bases; nucleotides outside the gene matches: 1. From germline, CDR1 is SQVTM and CDR2 ANQGSEA. The CDR3 loop is CSVEDAGGTDTQYF. In nucleotides, the CDR3 is TGCAGCGTTGAAGATGCGGGGGGGACAGATACGCAGTATTTT.

In regard to this clone: A junction end diverges from the germline sequence, so it may reflect a read error. The chain has TRBV6-5 and TRBJ1-2, with D possibly TRBD1 on 5 matching bases. This CDR3 comprises 13 residues. The germline V gene has CDR1 MNHEY and CDR2 SVGAGI. In nucleotides, the CDR3 is TGTGCCAGCAGTCCCCTGCTAGGGGAAGGCTACCCCTTC. It yields the protein CASSPLLGEGYPF.

The CDR3 DNA reads as TGTGCCAGCTCGACAGGGGGCTCCTACGAGCAGTACTTC. Encoded protein: CASSTGGSYEQYF. J is TRBJ2-7 and V is TRBV2; 9 bases agree with TRBD1. The V segment lost 8 bases and the J segment 0 bases; nucleotides outside the gene matches: 2. CDR3 length: 13 amino acids. CDR1 SNHLY and CDR2 FYNNEI come from the germline V gene.

V and J are TRBV27 and TRBJ1-5; TRBD1 agrees at 8 bases. This CDR3 region has 18 residues. Losses at the gene ends were 2 bases for V and 0 bases for J; bases not matched to a gene: 9. From germline, CDR1 is MNHEY and CDR2 SMNVEV (reference sequence). The CDR3 is CASSLGFGTGISNQPQHF. The CDR3 region has the DNA TGTGCCAGCAGTTTAGGGTTTGGGACAGGAATTAGCAATCAGCCCCAGCATTTT.

This clone showed up just once. The chain links TRBV11-2 to TRBJ2-6, with D perhaps TRBD1 (6 bases). The CDR3 has 18 residues. V dropped 2 bases and J dropped 0 bases, with 14 bases sitting between them. The germline V gene encodes CDR1 SGHAT and CDR2 FQNNGV. CDR3 amino acids: CASSLYGTGPSGANVLTF. The CDR3 coding sequence is TGTGCCAGCAGCTTATATGGAACAGGGCCCTCTGGGGCCAACGTCCTGACTTTC.

The chain uses TRBV10-3 and TRBJ1-6, with D perhaps TRBD1 (6 bases). V shed 7 bases and J shed 6 bases, with 10 bases lying between them. This CDR3 has 13 residues. The germline gives CDR1 ENHRY, CDR2 SYGVKD. The CDR3 loop reads CAIKDSFNSPLHF. The CDR3 DNA is TGTGCCATCAAGGACAGTTTTAATTCACCCCTCCACTTT.

As DNA, the CDR3 is TGTGCCAGCGGAACAGGGCCTAACTATGGCTACACCTTC. Protein product: CASGTGPNYGYTF. This sequence joins TRBV7-8 and TRBJ1-2; D is perhaps TRBD1 (6 bases). The CDR3 is 13 residues long. The V gene's germline CDR1 is SGHVS and CDR2 FQNEAQ. Trimming pared 8 bases from V and 0 bases from J, leaving 10 bases between.

This clone was seen more than once but under ten times. CDR3 coding DNA: TGTGCCAGTAGTCTCGGACTAGCGGGAGGGTTTTACAATGAGCAGTTCTTC. This codes for CASSLGLAGGFYNEQFF. This sequence joins TRBV19 and TRBJ2-1, with TRBD2 identical over 15 bases. This CDR3 has 17 amino acids. Germline assignment: CDR1 LNHDA and CDR2 SQIVND (reference sequence). V was clipped by 5 bases and J by 4 bases; unmatched bases: 6.

V gene TRBV5-1 combines with J gene TRBJ1-5; weak D call: TRBD1 (6 bases). V shed 0 bases and J shed 4 bases, with 8 bases lying between them. This CDR3 has 14 residues. Germline CDR1 reads SGHRS; CDR2 reads YFSETQ. CDR3 region: CASSLDTGNQPQHF. CDR3 DNA sequence: TGCGCCAGCAGCTTGGACACAGGGAATCAGCCCCAGCATTTT.